These T cell receptor beta chains were read from a single sample in a study of T cells after yellow fever vaccination. TCRdb re-derived calls from the 5' RACE reads in MiXCR, one entry per CDR3 protein. Here the sample spans 65,000 to 90,000 distinct CDR3 sequences, approximately 12% being singletons. Sequencing used CD8+ T cells not binding an NS4B(214-222) dextramer, sorted from PBMCs, obtained roughly 20 days after the first yellow fever vaccination. These receptors all stem from a man between 18 and 35 years old who received the YFV17D yellow fever vaccine. CDR3s leave out the opening cysteine and the closing phenylalanine or tryptophan.

TRBJ2-7 | TRBV4-1 | ASSQFLDKTYEQY
TRBJ2-7 | TRBV19 | ASSPGQLSYEQY
TRBJ1-1 | TRBV3-1 | ASSQDGTGPTEAF
TRBJ2-1 | TRBV19 | ASTFQGDEQF
TRBJ1-1 | TRBV5-6 | ASSLPGENTEAF
TRBJ2-7 | TRBV7-9 | ASSSPVEVIHEQY
TRBJ2-1 | TRBV6-1 | ASSRDPGTLEQF
TRBJ1-1 | TRBV12-3/TRBV12-4 | ASSLTEVPTEAF
TRBJ1-5 | TRBV10-2 | ASSVGVGQPQH
TRBJ1-6 | TRBV6-2/TRBV6-3 | ASSTGSPLH
TRBJ2-3 | TRBV2 | ASLGGATEISTDTQY
TRBJ1-5 | TRBV4-2 | ASSPGQSNQPQH
TRBJ2-2 | TRBV6-1 | ASRHPGQGYTGELF
TRBJ2-7 | TRBV12-3/TRBV12-4 | ASSWEGAVDEQY
TRBJ1-5 | TRBV4-3 | ASSQFGGQPQH
TRBJ2-7 | TRBV6-2/TRBV6-3 | ASSYNTYEQY
TRBJ1-3 | TRBV3-1 | ASSAEIGFTGNTIY
TRBJ2-2 | TRBV5-1 | ASSAGQGTGELF
TRBJ2-3 | TRBV6-2/TRBV6-3 | ASSSDRSFSTDTQY
TRBJ2-3 | TRBV18 | ASSPPALVPVGLQY
TRBJ2-1 | TRBV4-3 | ASSLSVSPEDEQF
TRBJ1-2 | TRBV10-3 | AISEAMTGGNYGYT
TRBJ2-1 | TRBV7-3 | ASSLGGGGRNEQF
TRBJ2-3 | TRBV6-2/TRBV6-3 | ASSYSGQGISTDTQY
TRBJ2-7 | TRBV27 | ASRGRGTDPSYEQY
TRBJ2-2 | TRBV27 | ASSGRSVNTGELF
TRBJ2-7 | TRBV5-1 | ASSLAGGPPRTYEQY
TRBJ1-2 | TRBV6-2/TRBV6-3 | ASSYRNYGYT
TRBJ2-1 | TRBV7-6 | ASSLGAGNHYNEQF
TRBJ2-7 | TRBV11-2 | ASSFGTEQY
TRBJ2-7 | TRBV29-1 | SVEERVPPYEQY
TRBJ2-3 | TRBV9 | ASSVSLARSTDTQY
TRBJ1-5 | TRBV7-8 | ASRERGPTENQPQH
TRBJ2-3 | TRBV5-4 | ASSLGRQAGDTQY
TRBJ1-1 | TRBV7-2 | ASSLSGVGQAF
TRBJ1-2 | TRBV27 | ASRTAGGYT
TRBJ2-2 | TRBV20-1 | SARDGDRGDTGELF
TRBJ2-7 | TRBV3-1 | ASSLTLSYEQY
TRBJ2-5 | TRBV6-5 | ASSYSGLAGGETQY
TRBJ2-5 | TRBV20-1 | SAPTGSWETQY